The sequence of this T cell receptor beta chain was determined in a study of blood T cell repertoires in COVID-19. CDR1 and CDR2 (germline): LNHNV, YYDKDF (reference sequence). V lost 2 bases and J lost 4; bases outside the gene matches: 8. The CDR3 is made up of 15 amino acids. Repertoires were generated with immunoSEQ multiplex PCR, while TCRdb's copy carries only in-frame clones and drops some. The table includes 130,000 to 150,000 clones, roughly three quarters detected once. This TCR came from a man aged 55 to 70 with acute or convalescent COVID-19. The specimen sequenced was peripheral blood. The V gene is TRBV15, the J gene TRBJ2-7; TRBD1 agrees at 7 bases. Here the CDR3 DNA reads TGTGCCACCAGCAGATCGACAGGGTCATTTTACGAGCAGTACTTC. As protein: CATSRSTGSFYEQYF.